Given below is one T cell receptor (beta chain) in context. Its antigen is not identified. These data belong to a study of blood T cells in healthy people across ages. Study-level results: Nothing was known about donor CMV status, and this possibly confounded expanded clonotype changes.

This CDR3 is 13 amino acids long. The trim removed 7 bases at V and 7 bases at J, leaving 9 bases unmatched. Germline V CDR1 and CDR2: MNHEY, SVGAGI. Sample-barcoded 5' priming and a J-beta primer mix drove a second PCR of roughly 6 to 12 cycles. TCRdb fed the 5' RACE reads into MiXCR, producing one record per CDR3 protein. Of a few hundred thousand distinct CDR3 sequences in the sample, roughly half were seen once. The TCR comes from a man between 60 and 70 years old in good health. The chain uses TRBV6-5 and TRBJ2-5, with 7 bases matching TRBD2. Source material: blood. The CDR3 DNA reads TGTGCCAGCACCCGCCGACTAGCCGGGACCCAGTACTTC. Translating it yields CASTRRLAGTQYF.